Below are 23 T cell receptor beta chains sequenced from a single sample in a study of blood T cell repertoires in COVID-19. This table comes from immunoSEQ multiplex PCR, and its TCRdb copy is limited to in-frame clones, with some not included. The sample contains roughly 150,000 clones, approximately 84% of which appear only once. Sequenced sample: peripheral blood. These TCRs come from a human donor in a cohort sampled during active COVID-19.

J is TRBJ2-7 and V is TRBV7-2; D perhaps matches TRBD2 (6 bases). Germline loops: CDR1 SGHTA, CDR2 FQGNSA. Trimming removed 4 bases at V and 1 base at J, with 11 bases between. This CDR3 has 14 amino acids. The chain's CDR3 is CASSSRGGSYEQYF. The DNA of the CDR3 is TGTGCCAGCAGCTCGCGTGGAGGGTCCTACGAGCAGTACTTC.

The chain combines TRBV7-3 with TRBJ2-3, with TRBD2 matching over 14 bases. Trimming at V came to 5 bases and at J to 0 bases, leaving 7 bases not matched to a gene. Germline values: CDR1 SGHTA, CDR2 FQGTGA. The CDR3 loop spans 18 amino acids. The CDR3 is CASSQGTSGGLSTDTQYF. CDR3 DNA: TGTGCCAGCAGCCAAGGGACTAGCGGGGGCCTTAGCACAGATACGCAGTATTTT.

The CDR3: CASSRQTNQPQHF. The CDR3 DNA reads TGTGCCAGCAGCAGACAGACCAATCAGCCCCAGCATTTT. The chain recombines TRBV7-9 with TRBJ1-5; D is perhaps TRBD1 (5 bases). With 5 bases removed from V and 3 bases from J, the gap between germline ends came to 8 bases. CDR3 length: 13 residues. Germline V gives CDR1 SEHNR, CDR2 FQNEAQ (reference sequence). Full variable domain (missing parts from reference TRBV7-9 and TRBJ1-5): DTGVSQNPRHKITKRGQNVTFRCDPISEHNRLYWYRQTLGQGPEFLTYFQNEAQLEKSRLLSDRFSAERPKGSFSTLEIQRTEQGDSAMYLCASSRQTNQPQHFGDGTRLSIL.

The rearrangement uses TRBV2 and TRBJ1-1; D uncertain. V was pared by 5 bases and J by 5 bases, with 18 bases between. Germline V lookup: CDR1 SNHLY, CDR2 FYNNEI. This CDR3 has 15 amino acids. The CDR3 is CASSNPTGFGTEAFF. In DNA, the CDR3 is TGTGCCAGCAGTAACCCTACGGGGTTCGGGACTGAAGCTTTCTTT.

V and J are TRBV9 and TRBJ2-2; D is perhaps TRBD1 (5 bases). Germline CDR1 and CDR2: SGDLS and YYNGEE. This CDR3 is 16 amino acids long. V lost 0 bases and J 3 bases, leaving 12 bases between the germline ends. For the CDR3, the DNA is TGTGCCAGCAGCGTAGGGGTAGGGGTCTACACCGGGGAGCTGTTTTTT. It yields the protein CASSVGVGVYTGELFF.

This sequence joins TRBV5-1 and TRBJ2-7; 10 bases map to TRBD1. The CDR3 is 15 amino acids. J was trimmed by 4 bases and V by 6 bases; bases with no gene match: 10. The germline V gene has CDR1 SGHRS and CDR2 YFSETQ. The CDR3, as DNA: TGCGCCAGCACTGCGGGGGGACAGGGGTTTTACGAGCAGTACTTC. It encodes CASTAGGQGFYEQYF.

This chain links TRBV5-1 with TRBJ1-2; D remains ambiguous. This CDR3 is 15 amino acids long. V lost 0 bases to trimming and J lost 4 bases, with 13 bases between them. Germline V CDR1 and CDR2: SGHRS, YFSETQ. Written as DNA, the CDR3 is TGCGCCAGCAGCTTGGTGGTTTCGGGGATCTATGGCTACACCTTC. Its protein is CASSLVVSGIYGYTF.

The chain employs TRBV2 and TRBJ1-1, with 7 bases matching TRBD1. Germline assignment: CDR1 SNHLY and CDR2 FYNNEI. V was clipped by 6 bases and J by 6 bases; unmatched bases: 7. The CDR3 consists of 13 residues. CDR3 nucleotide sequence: TGTGCCAGCAGCGTCGACAGGGATGCTGAAGCTTTCTTT. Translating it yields CASSVDRDAEAFF. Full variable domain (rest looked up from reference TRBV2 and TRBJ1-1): EPEVTQTPSHQVTQMGQEVILRCVPISNHLYFYWYRQILGQKVEFLVSFYNNEISEKSEIFDDQFSVERPDGSNFTLKIRSTKLEDSAMYFCASSVDRDAEAFFGQGTRLTVV.

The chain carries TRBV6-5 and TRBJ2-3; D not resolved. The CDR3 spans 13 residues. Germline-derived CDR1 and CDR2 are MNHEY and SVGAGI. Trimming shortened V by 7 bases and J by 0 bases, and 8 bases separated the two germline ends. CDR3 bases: TGTGCCAGCACGAGAGAGAGCACAGATACGCAGTATTTT. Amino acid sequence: CASTRESTDTQYF.

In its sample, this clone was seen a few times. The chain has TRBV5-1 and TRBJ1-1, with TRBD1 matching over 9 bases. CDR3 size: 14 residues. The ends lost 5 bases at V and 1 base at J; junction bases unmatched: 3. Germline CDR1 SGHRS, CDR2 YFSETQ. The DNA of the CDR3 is TGCGCCAGCAGGAAGGGACAGGGGAACACTGAAGCTTTCTTT. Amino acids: CASRKGQGNTEAFF. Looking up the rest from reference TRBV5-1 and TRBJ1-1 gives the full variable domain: KAGVTQTPRYLIKTRGQQVTLSCSPISGHRSVSWYQQTPGQGLQFLFEYFSETQRNKGNFPGRFSGRQFSNSRSEMNVSTLELGDSALYLCASRKGQGNTEAFFGQGTRLTVV.

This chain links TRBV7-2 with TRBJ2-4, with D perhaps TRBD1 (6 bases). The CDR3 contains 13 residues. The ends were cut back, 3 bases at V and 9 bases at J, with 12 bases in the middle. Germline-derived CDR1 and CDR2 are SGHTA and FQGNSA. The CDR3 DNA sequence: TGTGCCAGCAGCTTCAGACAGGAGGCCATTCAGTACTTC. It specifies CASSFRQEAIQYF. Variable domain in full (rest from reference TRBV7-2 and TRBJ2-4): GAGVSQSPSNKVTEKGKDVELRCDPISGHTALYWYRQSLGQGLEFLIYFQGNSAPDKSGLPSDRFSAERTGGSVSTLTIQRTQQEDSAVYLCASSFRQEAIQYFGAGTRLSVL.

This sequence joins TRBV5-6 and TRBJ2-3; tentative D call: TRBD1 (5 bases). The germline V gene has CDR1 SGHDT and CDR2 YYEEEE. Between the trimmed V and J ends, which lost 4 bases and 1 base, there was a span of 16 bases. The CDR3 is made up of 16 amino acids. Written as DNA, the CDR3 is TGTGCCAGCAGCGGTACCGGACCCAGGGGCACAGATACGCAGTATTTT. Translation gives CASSGTGPRGTDTQYF.

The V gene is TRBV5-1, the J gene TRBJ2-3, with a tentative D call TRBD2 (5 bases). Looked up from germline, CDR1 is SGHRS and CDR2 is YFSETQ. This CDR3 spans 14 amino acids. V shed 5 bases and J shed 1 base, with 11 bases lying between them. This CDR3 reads CASRIGLGTDTQYF. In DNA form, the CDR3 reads TGCGCCAGCAGAATAGGACTCGGCACAGATACGCAGTATTTT.

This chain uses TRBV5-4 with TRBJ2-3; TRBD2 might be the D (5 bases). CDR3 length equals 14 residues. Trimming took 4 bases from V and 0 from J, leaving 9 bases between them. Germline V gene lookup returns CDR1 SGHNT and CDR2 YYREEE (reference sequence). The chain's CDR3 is CASSARTSTDTQYF. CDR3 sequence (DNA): TGTGCCAGCAGCGCCCGGACTAGCACAGATACGCAGTATTTT.

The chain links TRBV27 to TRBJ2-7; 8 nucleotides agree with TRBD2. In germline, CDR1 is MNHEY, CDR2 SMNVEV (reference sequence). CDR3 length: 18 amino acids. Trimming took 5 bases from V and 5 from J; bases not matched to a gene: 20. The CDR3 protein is CASSPRGRAAGGPNEQYF. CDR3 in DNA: TGTGCCAGCAGTCCCCGAGGGAGAGCGGCGGGGGGCCCGAACGAGCAGTACTTC.

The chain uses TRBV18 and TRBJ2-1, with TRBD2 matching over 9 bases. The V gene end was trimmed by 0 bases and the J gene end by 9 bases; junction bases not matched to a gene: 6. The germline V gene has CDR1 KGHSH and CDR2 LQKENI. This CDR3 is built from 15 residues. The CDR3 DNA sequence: TGTGCCAGCTCACCACCGGGGCGGGGGGGTTCTGAGCAGTTCTTC. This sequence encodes CASSPPGRGGSEQFF.

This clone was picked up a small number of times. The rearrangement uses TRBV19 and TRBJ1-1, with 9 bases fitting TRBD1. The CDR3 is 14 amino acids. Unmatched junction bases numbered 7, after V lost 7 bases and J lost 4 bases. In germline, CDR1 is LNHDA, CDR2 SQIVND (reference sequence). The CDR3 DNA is TGTGCCAGTATGGGGGGACAGGGTGGCACTGAAGCTTTCTTT. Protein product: CASMGGQGGTEAFF.

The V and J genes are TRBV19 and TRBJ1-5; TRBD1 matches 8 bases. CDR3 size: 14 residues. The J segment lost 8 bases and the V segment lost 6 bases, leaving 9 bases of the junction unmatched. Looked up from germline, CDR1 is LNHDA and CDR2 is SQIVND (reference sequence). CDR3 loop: CASSPTGASKPQHF. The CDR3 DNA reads TGTGCCAGTAGCCCGACAGGGGCTTCGAAGCCCCAGCATTTT. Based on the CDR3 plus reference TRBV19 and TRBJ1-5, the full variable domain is DGGITQSPKYLFRKEGQNVTLSCEQNLNHDAMYWYRQDPGQGLRLIYYSQIVNDFQKGDIAEGYSVSREKKESFPLTVTSAQKNPTAFYLCASSPTGASKPQHFGDGTRLSIL.

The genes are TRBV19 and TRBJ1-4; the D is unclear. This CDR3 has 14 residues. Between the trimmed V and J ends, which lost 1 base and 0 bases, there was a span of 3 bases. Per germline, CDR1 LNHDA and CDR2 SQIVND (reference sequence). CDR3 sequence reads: CASSIAATNEKLFF. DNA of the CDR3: TGTGCCAGTAGTATAGCGGCAACTAATGAAAAACTGTTTTTT. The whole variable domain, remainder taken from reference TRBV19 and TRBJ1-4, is DGGITQSPKYLFRKEGQNVTLSCEQNLNHDAMYWYRQDPGQGLRLIYYSQIVNDFQKGDIAEGYSVSREKKESFPLTVTSAQKNPTAFYLCASSIAATNEKLFFGSGTQLSVL.

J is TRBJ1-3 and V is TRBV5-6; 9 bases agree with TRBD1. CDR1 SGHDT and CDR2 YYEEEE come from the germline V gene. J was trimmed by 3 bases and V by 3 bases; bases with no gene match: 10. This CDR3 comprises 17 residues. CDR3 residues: CASSSTGGELRGNTIYF. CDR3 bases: TGTGCCAGCAGCTCGACAGGGGGTGAGCTACGTGGAAACACCATATATTTT.

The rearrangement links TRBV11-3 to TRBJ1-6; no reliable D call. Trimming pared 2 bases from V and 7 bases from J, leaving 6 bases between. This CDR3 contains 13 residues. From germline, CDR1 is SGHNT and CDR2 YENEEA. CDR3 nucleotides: TGTGCCAGCAGCTTAACAGTAAATTCACCCCTCCACTTT. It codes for CASSLTVNSPLHF.

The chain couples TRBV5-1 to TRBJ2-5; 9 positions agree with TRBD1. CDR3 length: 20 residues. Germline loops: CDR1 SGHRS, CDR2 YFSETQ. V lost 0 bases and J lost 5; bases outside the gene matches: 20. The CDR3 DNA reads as TGCGCCAGCAGCTTGGCCATGAGGATTACAGGGGGCAGTGATGAGGAGACCCAGTACTTC. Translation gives CASSLAMRITGGSDEETQYF.

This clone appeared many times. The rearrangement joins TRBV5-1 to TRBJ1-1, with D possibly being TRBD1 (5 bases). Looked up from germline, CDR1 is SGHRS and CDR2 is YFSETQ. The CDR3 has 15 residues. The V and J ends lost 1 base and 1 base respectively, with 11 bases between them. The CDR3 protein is CASSLKGVENTEAFF. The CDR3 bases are TGCGCCAGCAGCTTGAAAGGGGTAGAGAACACTGAAGCTTTCTTT.